The 32 T cell receptor beta chains given below trace back to one sample, sequenced in a study of naive CD8 T cells in extremely preterm neonates (dated 2017 in TCRdb). Receptor libraries were prepared by the immunoSEQ multiplex PCR assay. The clones in this table, taken by TCRdb from immuneACCESS, are in-frame only. Not every clone is retained; where verified, under half of the shortfall comes from an unresolved V gene, and the cause of the rest is unknown. Recorded for this sample are a few thousand clones; almost 98% of them occurred a single time. Under 0.7% of the sample is held by the ten biggest clonotypes. A few elective full-term cesarean deliveries at 37-41 weeks of gestation, with no labor and no rupture of membranes, were the source of the term cord blood. The material sequenced was naive CD8+ T cells from cord blood. The receptors were sampled from a newborn in good health.

The J gene is TRBJ2-1, the V gene TRBV27, with TRBD2 matching over 12 bases. The CDR3 runs to 17 residues. Losses at the gene ends were 6 bases for V and 0 bases for J; bases not matched to a gene: 6. The germline V gene has CDR1 MNHEY and CDR2 SMNVEV (reference sequence). The CDR3 nucleotides are TGTGCCAGCAGCCACGGACTAGCGGGGAGCTCCTACAATGAGCAGTTCTTC. The encoded protein is CASSHGLAGSSYNEQFF.

V usage is TRBV13 and J usage is TRBJ1-3, with 9 bases identical to TRBD1. CDR3 length equals 15 residues. Germline V gene lookup returns CDR1 PRHDT and CDR2 FYEKMQ (reference sequence). The V segment lost 5 bases and the J segment 3 bases; nucleotides outside the gene matches: 5. As DNA, the CDR3 is TGTGCCAGCAGCGGACGGGACAGGGTTGGAAACACCATATATTTT. This translates into CASSGRDRVGNTIYF.

The chain carries TRBV13 and TRBJ2-2; D is unresolved. The CDR3 spans 13 residues. CDR1 and CDR2 from the germline V gene are PRHDT and FYEKMQ (reference sequence). Trimming pared 0 bases from V and 5 bases from J, leaving 4 bases between. This CDR3 reads CASSLGRTGELFF. DNA for the CDR3: TGTGCCAGCAGCTTAGGCAGAACCGGGGAGCTGTTTTTT. Full variable domain (outside the CDR3, taken from reference TRBV13 and TRBJ2-2): AAGVIQSPRHLIKEKRETATLKCYPIPRHDTVYWYQQGPGQDPQFLISFYEKMQSDKGSIPDRFSAQQFSDYHSELNMSSLELGDSALYFCASSLGRTGELFFGEGSRLTVL.

This rearrangement joins TRBV7-9 to TRBJ1-1, with D perhaps TRBD1 (5 bases). The CDR3 contains 12 residues. Germline loops: CDR1 SEHNR, CDR2 FQNEAQ (reference sequence). Trimming cost V 5 bases and J 6 bases, with 10 bases left between them. The CDR3, as DNA: TGTGCCAGCAGCGCCGGGGGACCTGAAGCTTTCTTT. It is translated as CASSAGGPEAFF.

The V gene is TRBV28, the J gene TRBJ2-1, with 8 bases lining up with TRBD2. The CDR3 loop spans 15 amino acids. Germline CDR1 is MDHEN and CDR2 is SYDVKM. Trimming at V came to 6 bases and at J to 2 bases, leaving 6 bases not matched to a gene. CDR3 DNA: TGTGCCAGCAGCTTTACTAGCGGACCCTACAATGAGCAGTTCTTC. Residues: CASSFTSGPYNEQFF.

On this clone itself: Compared with germline, one end of the junction differs, possibly owing to a read error. The chain links TRBV7-7 to TRBJ2-3; 9 bases line up with TRBD2. The CDR3 length is 14 residues. Germline V gene lookup returns CDR1 SSHAT and CDR2 FNYEAQ (reference sequence). CDR3 amino acids: CASSLGLATDTQYF. The CDR3 nucleotides are TGTGCTAGCAGCTTAGGACTAGCGACAGATACGCAGTATTTT.

The V gene is TRBV27, the J gene TRBJ2-7; 8 nucleotides line up with TRBD1. Germline V gene sequence: CDR1 MNHEY, CDR2 SMNVEV (reference sequence). The CDR3 sequence is 14 residues long. V shed 2 bases, J shed 3 bases, and the junction held 3 bases outside the gene matches. The CDR3 DNA follows: TGTGCCAGCAGTTTAGCCGGGACAGGCTACGAGCAGTACTTC. Translating gives CASSLAGTGYEQYF.

The chain couples TRBV6-5 to TRBJ2-2, with 8 bases aligning to TRBD1. J gave up 7 bases and V 1 base, and 2 bases lay outside the gene matches. Looked up from germline, CDR1 is MNHEY and CDR2 is SVGAGI. The CDR3 loop spans 14 amino acids. CDR3: CASSYFTGGGELFF. In nucleotides, the CDR3 is TGTGCCAGCAGTTACTTTACAGGGGGCGGGGAGCTGTTTTTT.

The chain uses TRBV13 and TRBJ2-3; 14 bases align to TRBD2. Germline V gives CDR1 PRHDT, CDR2 FYEKMQ (reference sequence). Unmatched junction bases numbered 6, after V lost 1 base and J lost 6 bases. The CDR3 covers 17 residues. In DNA, the CDR3 is TGTGCCAGCAGCTTAGTGGGACTAGCGGGGGAGTGGGATACGCAGTATTTT. Its protein is CASSLVGLAGEWDTQYF.

The chain is built from TRBV25-1 and TRBJ2-3, with 8 nucleotides matching TRBD1. This CDR3 spans 17 amino acids. The V and J ends lost 2 bases and 2 bases, in that order; junction bases with no gene match: 9. Germline V lookup: CDR1 MGHDK, CDR2 SYGVNS. CDR3 DNA sequence: TGTGCCAGCAGTGAACTGGACAGGGAAGGTCCCACAGATACGCAGTATTTT. Protein: CASSELDREGPTDTQYF.

The rearrangement links TRBV7-2 to TRBJ2-7; perhaps TRBD2 as D (5 bases). Per the germline V gene, CDR1 is SGHTA and CDR2 is FQGNSA. Trimming took 5 bases from V and 3 from J, leaving 14 bases between them. The CDR3 totals 14 residues. The CDR3 spells CASSPGEFHYEQYF. The CDR3 DNA follows: TGTGCCAGCAGCCCCGGGGAGTTCCACTACGAGCAGTACTTC.

The chain recombines TRBV4-3 with TRBJ1-2; a weak D match, TRBD1 (6 bases). The CDR3 is 13 residues long. The V and J ends lost 3 bases and 2 bases respectively, with 7 bases between them. The germline V gene encodes CDR1 LGHNA and CDR2 YSLEER. For the CDR3, the DNA is TGCGCCAGCAGCCACGGGACAAACTATGGCTACACCTTC. Its protein product is CASSHGTNYGYTF.

The chain joins TRBV7-2 to TRBJ1-6; 9 bases line up with TRBD1. Trimming removed 3 bases from V and 9 bases from J; junction bases left unmatched: 3. CDR1 and CDR2 (germline): SGHTA, FQGNSA. The CDR3 loop spans 14 amino acids. The CDR3 coding sequence is TGTGCCAGCAGCTTCGGACAGGGGACTTCACCCCTCCACTTT. Translation: CASSFGQGTSPLHF.

The chain carries TRBV4-1 and TRBJ2-3; 10 positions match TRBD2. There are 18 residues in the CDR3. Germline lookup yields CDR1 MGHRA and CDR2 YSYEKL. V lost 1 base and J lost 1; bases outside the gene matches: 8. CDR3 sequence reads: CASSQVASGRGGTDTQYF. As DNA, the CDR3 is TGCGCCAGCAGCCAAGTCGCTAGCGGGAGAGGGGGCACAGATACGCAGTATTTT.

The chain links TRBV5-8 to TRBJ2-1; weak D call: TRBD2 (6 bases). Trimming cost V 5 bases and J 1 base, with 16 bases left between them. The CDR3 sequence is 16 residues long. CDR1 SGHTS and CDR2 YDEGEE come from the germline V gene. CDR3 residues: CASSNTGTSSYNEQFF. The DNA of the CDR3 is TGTGCCAGCAGTAACACCGGGACTTCATCCTACAATGAGCAGTTCTTC.

The chain combines TRBV7-6 with TRBJ1-1; TRBD1 matches at 12 bases. In germline, CDR1 is SGHVS, CDR2 FNYEAQ. The CDR3 covers 15 residues. Losses at the gene ends were 5 bases for V and 5 bases for J; bases not matched to a gene: 6. CDR3 sequence: CASSPGTGGGTEAFF. Written as DNA, the CDR3 is TGTGCCAGCAGCCCGGGGACAGGGGGCGGGACTGAAGCTTTCTTT.

V usage is TRBV5-1 and J usage is TRBJ1-1; possibly TRBD1 for D (5 bases). The V end lost 1 base, the J end lost 7 bases, and 14 bases lay between the germline ends. In germline, CDR1 is SGHRS, CDR2 YFSETQ. The CDR3 covers 14 residues. The DNA of the CDR3 is TGCGCCAGCAGCTTGTCCCTGGCCAGGGATGAAGCTTTCTTT. The encoded protein is CASSLSLARDEAFF.

The rearrangement links TRBV5-4 to TRBJ2-7, with TRBD1 identical over 8 bases. V gave up 4 bases and J gave up 3 bases; unmatched junction bases: 6. Germline CDR1 SGHNT, CDR2 YYREEE (reference sequence). The length of the CDR3 is 14 residues. Here the CDR3 DNA reads TGTGCCAGCAGCCATCAGGGGGCCAGCTACGAGCAGTACTTC. Its protein is CASSHQGASYEQYF. Full variable domain (rest looked up from reference TRBV5-4 and TRBJ2-7): ETGVTQSPTHLIKTRGQQVTLRCSSQSGHNTVSWYQQALGQGPQFIFQYYREEENGRGNFPPRFSGLQFPNYSSELNVNALELDDSALYLCASSHQGASYEQYFGPGTRLTVT.

This chain uses TRBV28 with TRBJ2-7, with D unresolved. With 1 base removed from V and 4 bases from J, the gap between germline ends came to 11 bases. Germline V lookup: CDR1 MDHEN, CDR2 SYDVKM. This CDR3 comprises 14 residues. For the CDR3, the DNA is TGTGCCAGCAGTTTATTCGTTGGGCAGTACGAGCAGTACTTC. Protein product: CASSLFVGQYEQYF.

The gene calls are TRBV13 and TRBJ2-7; 7 bases map to TRBD1. The germline CDR1 and CDR2 sequences are PRHDT and FYEKMQ (reference sequence). J lost 3 bases, V lost 5 bases, and 7 bases had no gene match. There are 14 residues in the CDR3. The CDR3 region is CASSPRTGFYEQYF. The CDR3 bases are TGTGCCAGCAGCCCCCGGACAGGCTTCTACGAGCAGTACTTC.

The V gene is TRBV11-2, the J gene TRBJ2-7; 13 bases match TRBD2. The CDR3 consists of 19 residues. The ends lost 1 base at V and 4 bases at J; junction bases unmatched: 13. Germline lookup yields CDR1 SGHAT and CDR2 FQNNGV. Here the CDR3 DNA reads TGTGCCAGCAGCTTAGTTCCCCTAACTAGCGGGAGGGCCGTATACGAGCAGTACTTC. It encodes CASSLVPLTSGRAVYEQYF.

This clone was counted a single time. This chain joins TRBV7-2 and TRBJ1-5; D gene uncertain. The CDR3 runs to 14 residues. V lost 1 base to trimming and J lost 4 bases, with 8 bases between them. Germline V gene data show CDR1 as SGHTA and CDR2 as FQGNSA. The CDR3: CASSLGEPNQPQHF. CDR3 nucleotide sequence: TGTGCCAGCAGCTTAGGGGAGCCTAATCAGCCCCAGCATTTT.

The V gene is TRBV7-9, the J gene TRBJ2-5; 12 bases match TRBD2. The CDR3 extends over 18 amino acids. The germline V gene encodes CDR1 SEHNR and CDR2 FQNEAQ (reference sequence). V was clipped by 5 bases and J by 0 bases; unmatched bases: 10. DNA for the CDR3: TGTGCCAGCAGCCCTCCTAGCGGGGGGGCCCTAAACCAAGAGACCCAGTACTTC. Protein sequence: CASSPPSGGALNQETQYF.

CDR3: CASSVGSGTYEQYF. CDR3 nucleotide sequence: TGTGCCAGCAGCGTAGGGAGCGGTACCTACGAGCAGTACTTC. The chain couples TRBV9 to TRBJ2-7, with D maybe TRBD2 (5 bases). Trimming took 0 bases from V and 2 from J, leaving 9 bases between them. The CDR3 covers 14 residues. The germline V gene has CDR1 SGDLS and CDR2 YYNGEE.

The rearrangement links TRBV9 to TRBJ2-7; D may be TRBD2 (6 bases). The CDR3 totals 15 residues. Germline lookup yields CDR1 SGDLS and CDR2 YYNGEE. Trimming shortened V by 4 bases and J by 4 bases, and 18 bases separated the two germline ends. This CDR3 is CASSPRLVPVYEQYF. In DNA, the CDR3 is TGTGCCAGCAGCCCCCGACTAGTTCCGGTGTACGAGCAGTACTTC. Looking up the rest from reference TRBV9 and TRBJ2-7 gives the full variable domain: DSGVTQTPKHLITATGQRVTLRCSPRSGDLSVYWYQQSLDQGLQFLIQYYNGEERAKGNILERFSAQQFPDLHSELNLSSLELGDSALYFCASSPRLVPVYEQYFGPGTRLTVT.

The rearrangement links TRBV27 to TRBJ2-3, with 9 bases aligning to TRBD2. Per germline, CDR1 MNHEY and CDR2 SMNVEV (reference sequence). V lost 7 bases to trimming and J lost 0 bases; unmatched junction nucleotides: 5. This CDR3 comprises 15 residues. The CDR3 reads CASNSGSTSTDTQYF. CDR3 DNA: TGTGCCAGCAATAGCGGGAGCACTAGCACAGATACGCAGTATTTT.

CDR3 in amino acids: CASSTGVGAPDTQYF. In nucleotides, the CDR3 is TGTGCCAGTAGTACAGGGGTAGGGGCCCCAGATACGCAGTATTTT. The chain joins TRBV19 to TRBJ2-3; D perhaps matches TRBD1 (6 bases). V was shortened by 4 bases and J by 4 bases, with 15 bases between the two germline ends. The CDR3 contains 15 residues. Germline lookup yields CDR1 LNHDA and CDR2 SQIVND (reference sequence).

The V call is TRBV2, the J call TRBJ2-7, with D possibly matching TRBD1 (5 bases). The CDR3 is 14 amino acids. The V gene's germline CDR1 is SNHLY and CDR2 FYNNEI. The germline V and J ends were trimmed by 7 bases and 2 bases, with 15 bases remaining between them. CDR3 nucleotides: TGTGCCAGCAACGGACATCAAGAAACCTACGAGCAGTACTTC. This encodes CASNGHQETYEQYF.

The chain links TRBV5-3 to TRBJ2-7; D perhaps matches TRBD1 (5 bases). TRBV5-3 is sorted into the ORF group, with uncertain function. The CDR3 totals 16 residues. V was trimmed by 3 bases and J by 1 base, leaving 17 bases between them. In nucleotides, the CDR3 is TGTGCCAGAAGCTCTACACAGGCCTACCCTTCCTACGAGCAGTACTTC. This translates into CARSSTQAYPSYEQYF.

The CDR3 is CASSEGWDLNTEAFF. Here the CDR3 DNA reads TGTGCCAGCAGTGAAGGGTGGGACTTGAACACTGAAGCTTTCTTT. V usage is TRBV6-1 and J usage is TRBJ1-1; D is possibly TRBD1 (5 bases). V shed 1 base and J shed 0 bases, with 9 bases lying between them. The length of the CDR3 is 15 residues. Germline loops: CDR1 MNHNS, CDR2 SASEGT.

This chain uses TRBV28 with TRBJ1-1; D is undetermined. The germline gives CDR1 MDHEN, CDR2 SYDVKM. There are 14 residues in the CDR3. The germline V and J ends were trimmed by 6 bases and 2 bases, with 13 bases remaining between them. The CDR3 DNA reads as TGTGCCAGCAGCCGCCCCCGGGGTAACACTGAAGCTTTCTTT. Translation gives CASSRPRGNTEAFF. The whole variable domain, remainder taken from reference TRBV28 and TRBJ1-1, is DVKVTQSSRYLVKRTGEKVFLECVQDMDHENMFWYRQDPGLGLRLIYFSYDVKMKEKGDIPEGYSVSREKKERFSLILESASTNQTSMYLCASSRPRGNTEAFFGQGTRLTVV.

The rearrangement uses TRBV4-3 and TRBJ1-4; D might be TRBD1 (6 bases). Trimming cost V 6 bases and J 4 bases, with 12 bases left between them. This CDR3 contains 14 residues. Germline lookup yields CDR1 LGHNA and CDR2 YSLEER. CDR3 loop: CASSPGVRNEKLFF. In DNA, the CDR3 is TGCGCCAGCAGTCCAGGGGTTCGTAATGAAAAACTGTTTTTT.